The clone carrying this T cell receptor beta chain appeared a few times. TCRdb re-derived calls from the 5' RACE reads in MiXCR, one entry per CDR3 protein. The table has approximately 50,000 distinct CDR3 sequences, roughly 28% seen once. Tregs were sorted as CD4+CD25+CD127-/low cells. CDR1 is MNHEY, CDR2 SVGEGT, per germline. V lost 5 bases to trimming and J lost 4 bases, with 6 bases between them. This CDR3 comprises 13 residues. The rearrangement uses TRBV6-2 or TRBV6-3 and TRBJ2-6; D remains unclear. The TCR sequence derives from a female donor with breast cancer. Sequenced input: tumor-infiltrating Tregs sorted from the breast tumor. The CDR3 spells CASSDGGANVLTF. CDR3 DNA: TGTGCCAGCAGTGATGGGGGGGCCAACGTCCTGACTTTC.